This T cell receptor beta chain is drawn from a study of cytomegalovirus exposure and HLA in healthy donors. Study information: The same platform was used for the 110 or so validation repertoires as for the 650 to 800 first-cohort repertoires, as reported in a later analysis.

In the case of this clone: What it recognizes is unknown.

General study findings and limits: Among the CMV-associated chains, a few were confirmed in vitro as specific for CMV antigens. A classifier reportedly called cytomegalovirus status with high sensitivity and specificity.

This CDR3 is built from 18 residues. The germline gives CDR1 KGHSH, CDR2 LQKENI. Trimming removed 0 bases at V and 0 bases at J, with 15 bases between. TCRdb keeps only in-frame clones here, not all; method: immunoSEQ multiplex PCR. Here the sample spans 110,000 to 150,000 clones, roughly 88% being singletons. Input material: PBMCs. This chain uses TRBV18 with TRBJ1-5; D possibly corresponds to TRBD1 (5 bases). This receptor was taken from a woman in her late teens or twenties in good health and CMV-seropositive. CDR3 residues: CASSPPVAGTHSNQPQHF. CDR3 DNA sequence: TGTGCCAGCTCACCACCTGTGGCAGGGACTCATAGCAATCAGCCCCAGCATTTT.